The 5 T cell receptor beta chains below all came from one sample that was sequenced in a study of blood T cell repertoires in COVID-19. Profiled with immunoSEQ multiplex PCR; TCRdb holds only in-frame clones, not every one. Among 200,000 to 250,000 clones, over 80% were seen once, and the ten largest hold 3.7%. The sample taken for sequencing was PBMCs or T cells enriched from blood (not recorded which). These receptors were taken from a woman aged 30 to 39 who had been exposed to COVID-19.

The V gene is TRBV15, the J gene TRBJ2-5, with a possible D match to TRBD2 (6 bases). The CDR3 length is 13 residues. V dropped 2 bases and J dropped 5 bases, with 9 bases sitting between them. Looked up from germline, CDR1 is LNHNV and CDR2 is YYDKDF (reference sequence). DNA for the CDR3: TGTGCCACCAGCAGACTAGCGTGGGAGACCCAGTACTTC. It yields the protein CATSRLAWETQYF.

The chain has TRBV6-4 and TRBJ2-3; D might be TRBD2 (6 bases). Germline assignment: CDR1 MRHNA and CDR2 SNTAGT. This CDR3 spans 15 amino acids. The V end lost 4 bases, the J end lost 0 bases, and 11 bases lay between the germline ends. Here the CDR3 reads CASSGTEGSTDTQYF. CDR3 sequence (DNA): TGTGCCAGCAGTGGAACGGAGGGAAGCACAGATACGCAGTATTTT.

The CDR3 spells CASNRGLTEAFF. The CDR3 DNA follows: TGTGCCAGCAACAGGGGGCTGACTGAAGCTTTCTTT. This sequence joins TRBV2 and TRBJ1-1, with 9 bases matching TRBD1. Trimming at V came to 7 bases and at J to 5 bases, leaving 2 bases not matched to a gene. From germline, CDR1 is SNHLY and CDR2 FYNNEI. The CDR3 has 12 amino acids.

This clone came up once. The CDR3 coding sequence is TGCGCCAGCAGTGAGTCGGACAGAACGCAGTATTTT. Its translation: CASSESDRTQYF. The chain carries TRBV10-2 and TRBJ2-3; D perhaps matches TRBD1 (6 bases). CDR3 length: 12 amino acids. Germline V CDR1 and CDR2: WSHSY, SAAADI. Trimming cost V 0 bases and J 9 bases, with 7 bases left between them.

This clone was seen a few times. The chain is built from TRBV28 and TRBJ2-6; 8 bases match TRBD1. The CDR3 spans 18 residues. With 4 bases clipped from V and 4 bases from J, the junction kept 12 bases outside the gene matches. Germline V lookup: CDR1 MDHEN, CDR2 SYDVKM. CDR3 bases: TGTGCCAGCAGTTCCAAGAGGACAGGGAAAGTAGGGGCCAACGTCCTGACTTTC. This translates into CASSSKRTGKVGANVLTF. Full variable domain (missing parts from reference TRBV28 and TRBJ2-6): DVKVTQSSRYLVKRTGEKVFLECVQDMDHENMFWYRQDPGLGLRLIYFSYDVKMKEKGDIPEGYSVSREKKERFSLILESASTNQTSMYLCASSSKRTGKVGANVLTFGAGSRLTVL.